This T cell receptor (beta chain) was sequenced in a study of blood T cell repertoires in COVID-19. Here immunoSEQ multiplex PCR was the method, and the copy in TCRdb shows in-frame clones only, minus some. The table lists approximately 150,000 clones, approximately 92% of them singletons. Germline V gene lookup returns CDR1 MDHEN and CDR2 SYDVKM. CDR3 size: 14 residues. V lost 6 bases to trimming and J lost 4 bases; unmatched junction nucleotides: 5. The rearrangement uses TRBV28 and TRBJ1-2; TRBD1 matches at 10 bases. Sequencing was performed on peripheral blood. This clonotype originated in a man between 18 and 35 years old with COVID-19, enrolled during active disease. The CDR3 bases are TGTGCCAGCAGCAGACAGGGGGCGTCCTATGGCTACACCTTC. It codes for CASSRQGASYGYTF.